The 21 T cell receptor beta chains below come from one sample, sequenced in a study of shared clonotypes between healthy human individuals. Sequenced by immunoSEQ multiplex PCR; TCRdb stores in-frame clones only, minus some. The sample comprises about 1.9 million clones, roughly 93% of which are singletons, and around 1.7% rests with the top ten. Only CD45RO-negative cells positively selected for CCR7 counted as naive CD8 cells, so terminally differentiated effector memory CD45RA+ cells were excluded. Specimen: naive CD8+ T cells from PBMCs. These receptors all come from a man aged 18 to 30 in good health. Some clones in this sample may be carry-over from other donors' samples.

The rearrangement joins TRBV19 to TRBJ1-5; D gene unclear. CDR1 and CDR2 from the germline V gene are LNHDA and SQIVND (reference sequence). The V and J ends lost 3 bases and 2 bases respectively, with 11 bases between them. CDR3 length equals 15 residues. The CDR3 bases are TGTGCCAGTAGTATTTTTGGGCAGGGCAATCAGCCCCAGCATTTT. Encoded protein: CASSIFGQGNQPQHF.

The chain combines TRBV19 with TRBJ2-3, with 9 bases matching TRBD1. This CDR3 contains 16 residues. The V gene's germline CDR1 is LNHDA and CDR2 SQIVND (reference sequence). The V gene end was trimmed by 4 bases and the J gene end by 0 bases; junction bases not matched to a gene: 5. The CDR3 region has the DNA TGTGCCAGTAGTACCTGGACAGGGGTGAGCACAGATACGCAGTATTTT. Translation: CASSTWTGVSTDTQYF.

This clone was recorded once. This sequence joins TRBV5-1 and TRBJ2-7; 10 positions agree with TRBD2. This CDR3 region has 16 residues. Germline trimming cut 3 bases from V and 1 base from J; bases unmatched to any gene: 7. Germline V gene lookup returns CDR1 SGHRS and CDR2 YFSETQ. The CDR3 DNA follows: TGCGCCAGCAGCTCCGGGACTAGCGCCGCGTCCTACGAGCAGTACTTC. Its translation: CASSSGTSAASYEQYF.

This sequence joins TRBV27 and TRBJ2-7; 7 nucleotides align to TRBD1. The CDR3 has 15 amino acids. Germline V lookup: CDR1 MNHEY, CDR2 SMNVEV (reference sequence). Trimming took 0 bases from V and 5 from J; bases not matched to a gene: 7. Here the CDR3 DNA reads TGTGCCAGCAGTTTATCGGTTGACAGGGCGGACGAGCAGTACTTC. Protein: CASSLSVDRADEQYF.

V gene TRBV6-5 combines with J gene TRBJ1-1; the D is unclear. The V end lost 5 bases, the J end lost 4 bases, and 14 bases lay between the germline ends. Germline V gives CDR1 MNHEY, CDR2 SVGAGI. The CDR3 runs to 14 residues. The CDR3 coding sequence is TGTGCCAGCAGTCAGCCACGGCTAGGCACTGAAGCTTTCTTT. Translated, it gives CASSQPRLGTEAFF.

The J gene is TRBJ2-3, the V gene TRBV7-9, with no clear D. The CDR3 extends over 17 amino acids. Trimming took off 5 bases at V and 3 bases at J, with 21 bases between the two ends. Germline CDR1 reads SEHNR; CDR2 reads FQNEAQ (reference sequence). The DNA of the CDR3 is TGTGCCAGCAGCCCCCTGGGTGATCCGACCGGTACAGATACGCAGTATTTT. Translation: CASSPLGDPTGTDTQYF.

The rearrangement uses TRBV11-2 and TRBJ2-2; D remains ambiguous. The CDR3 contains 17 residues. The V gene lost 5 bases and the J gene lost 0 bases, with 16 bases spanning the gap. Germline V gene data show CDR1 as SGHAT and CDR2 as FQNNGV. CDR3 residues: CASSLTARTANTGELFF. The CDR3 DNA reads TGTGCCAGCAGCCTCACGGCGCGGACCGCGAACACCGGGGAGCTGTTTTTT.

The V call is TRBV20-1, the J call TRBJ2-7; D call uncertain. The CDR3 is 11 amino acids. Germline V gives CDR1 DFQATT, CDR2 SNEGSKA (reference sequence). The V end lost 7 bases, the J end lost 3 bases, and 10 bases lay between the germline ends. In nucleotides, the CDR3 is TGCAGTGTTCTAGTCGGCTACGAGCAGTACTTC. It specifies CSVLVGYEQYF.

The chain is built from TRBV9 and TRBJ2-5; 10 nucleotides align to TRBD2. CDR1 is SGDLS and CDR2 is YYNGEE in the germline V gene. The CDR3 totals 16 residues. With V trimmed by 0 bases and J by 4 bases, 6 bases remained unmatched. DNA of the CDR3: TGTGCCAGCAGCGTAGGGGCTAGCGGGAGTATAGAGACCCAGTACTTC. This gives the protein CASSVGASGSIETQYF. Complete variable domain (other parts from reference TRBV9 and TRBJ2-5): DSGVTQTPKHLITATGQRVTLRCSPRSGDLSVYWYQQSLDQGLQFLIQYYNGEERAKGNILERFSAQQFPDLHSELNLSSLELGDSALYFCASSVGASGSIETQYFGPGTRLLVL.

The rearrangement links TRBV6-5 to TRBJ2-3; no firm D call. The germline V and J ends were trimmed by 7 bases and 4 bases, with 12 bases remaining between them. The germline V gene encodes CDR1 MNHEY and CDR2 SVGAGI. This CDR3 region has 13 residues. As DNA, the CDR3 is TGTGCCAGCAACTTTCCCCCCCCAGATACGCAGTATTTT. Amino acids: CASNFPPPDTQYF.

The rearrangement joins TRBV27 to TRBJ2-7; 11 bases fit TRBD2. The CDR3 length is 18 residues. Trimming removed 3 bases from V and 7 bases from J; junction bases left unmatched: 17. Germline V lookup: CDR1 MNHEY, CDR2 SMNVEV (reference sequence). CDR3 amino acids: CASSLTPRRLAGRGEQYF. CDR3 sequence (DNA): TGTGCCAGCAGTTTGACTCCTCGAAGACTAGCGGGGCGGGGTGAGCAGTACTTC.

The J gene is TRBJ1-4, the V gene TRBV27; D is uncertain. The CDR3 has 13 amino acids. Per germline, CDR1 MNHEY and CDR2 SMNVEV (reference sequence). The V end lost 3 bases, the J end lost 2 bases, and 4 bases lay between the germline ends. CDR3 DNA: TGTGCCAGCAGTTTGTTTACTAATGAAAAACTGTTTTTT. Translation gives CASSLFTNEKLFF. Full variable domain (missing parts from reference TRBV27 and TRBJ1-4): EAQVTQNPRYLITVTGKKLTVTCSQNMNHEYMSWYRQDPGLGLRQIYYSMNVEVTDKGDVPEGYKVSRKEKRNFPLILESPSPNQTSLYFCASSLFTNEKLFFGSGTQLSVL.

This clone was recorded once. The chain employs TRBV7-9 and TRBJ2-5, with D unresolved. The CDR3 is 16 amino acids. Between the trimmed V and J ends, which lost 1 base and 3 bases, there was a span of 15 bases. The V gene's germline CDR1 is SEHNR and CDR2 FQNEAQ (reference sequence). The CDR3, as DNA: TGTGCCAGCAGCTTAGGGAGCTATAGTTACAAAGAGACCCAGTACTTC. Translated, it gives CASSLGSYSYKETQYF.

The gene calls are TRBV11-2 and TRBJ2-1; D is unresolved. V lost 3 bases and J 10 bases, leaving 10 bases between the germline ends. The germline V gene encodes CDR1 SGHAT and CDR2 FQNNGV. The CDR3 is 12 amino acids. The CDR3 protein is CASSLGSGEQFF. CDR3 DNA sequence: TGTGCCAGCAGCTTGGGGTCCGGCGAGCAGTTCTTC. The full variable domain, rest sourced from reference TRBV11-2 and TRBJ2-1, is EAGVAQSPRYKIIEKRQSVAFWCNPISGHATLYWYQQILGQGPKLLIQFQNNGVVDDSQLPKDRFSAERLKGVDSTLKIQPAKLEDSAVYLCASSLGSGEQFFGPGTRLTVL.

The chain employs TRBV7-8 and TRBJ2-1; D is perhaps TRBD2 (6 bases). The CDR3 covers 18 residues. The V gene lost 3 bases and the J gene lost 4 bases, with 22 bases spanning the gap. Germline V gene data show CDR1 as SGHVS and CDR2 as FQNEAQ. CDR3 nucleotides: TGTGCCAGCAGCTTCGCGGAGGGGATTATTGAACGGTACAATGAGCAGTTCTTC. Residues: CASSFAEGIIERYNEQFF. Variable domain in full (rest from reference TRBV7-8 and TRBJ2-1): GAGVSQSPRYKVAKRGQDVALRCDPISGHVSLFWYQQALGQGPEFLTYFQNEAQLDKSGLPSDRFFAERPEGSVSTLKIQRTQQEDSAVYLCASSFAEGIIERYNEQFFGPGTRLTVL.

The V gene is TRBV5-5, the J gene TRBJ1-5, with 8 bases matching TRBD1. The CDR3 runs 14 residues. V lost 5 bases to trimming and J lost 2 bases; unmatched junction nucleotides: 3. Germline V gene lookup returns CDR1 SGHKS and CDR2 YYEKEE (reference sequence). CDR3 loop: CASSTTGGNQPQHF. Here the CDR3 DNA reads TGTGCCAGCAGTACGACAGGGGGCAATCAGCCCCAGCATTTT.

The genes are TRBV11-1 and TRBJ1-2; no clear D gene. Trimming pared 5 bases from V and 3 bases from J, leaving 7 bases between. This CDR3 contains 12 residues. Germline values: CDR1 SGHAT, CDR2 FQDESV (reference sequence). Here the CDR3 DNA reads TGTGCCAGCAGCCTGGGAGACTATGGCTACACCTTC. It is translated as CASSLGDYGYTF.

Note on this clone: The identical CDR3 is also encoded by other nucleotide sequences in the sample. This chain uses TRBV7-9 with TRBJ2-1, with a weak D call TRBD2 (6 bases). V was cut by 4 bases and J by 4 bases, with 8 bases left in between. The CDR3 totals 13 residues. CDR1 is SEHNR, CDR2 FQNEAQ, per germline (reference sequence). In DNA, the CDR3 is TGTGCCAGCAGCTCCGGGACTTACAATGAGCAGTTCTTC. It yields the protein CASSSGTYNEQFF.

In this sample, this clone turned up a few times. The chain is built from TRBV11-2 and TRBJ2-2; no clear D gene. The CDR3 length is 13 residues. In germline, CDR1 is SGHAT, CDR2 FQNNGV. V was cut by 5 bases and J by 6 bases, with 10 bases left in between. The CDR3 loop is CASSGERAGELFF. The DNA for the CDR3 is TGTGCCAGCAGCGGTGAGCGCGCCGGGGAGCTGTTTTTT.

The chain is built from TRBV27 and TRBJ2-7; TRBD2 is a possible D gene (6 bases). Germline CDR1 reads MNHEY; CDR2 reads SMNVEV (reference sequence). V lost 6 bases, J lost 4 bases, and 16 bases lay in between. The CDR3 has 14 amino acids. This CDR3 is CASSPRSGFYEQYF. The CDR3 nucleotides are TGTGCCAGCAGCCCCCGAAGCGGGTTTTACGAGCAGTACTTC.

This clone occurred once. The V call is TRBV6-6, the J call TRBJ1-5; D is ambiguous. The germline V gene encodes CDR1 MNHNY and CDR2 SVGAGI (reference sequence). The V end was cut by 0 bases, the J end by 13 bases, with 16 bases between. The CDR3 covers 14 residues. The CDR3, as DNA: TGTGCCAGCAGTTACTCGATTTCGGCGAGCAAGCAGCATTTT. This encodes CASSYSISASKQHF.